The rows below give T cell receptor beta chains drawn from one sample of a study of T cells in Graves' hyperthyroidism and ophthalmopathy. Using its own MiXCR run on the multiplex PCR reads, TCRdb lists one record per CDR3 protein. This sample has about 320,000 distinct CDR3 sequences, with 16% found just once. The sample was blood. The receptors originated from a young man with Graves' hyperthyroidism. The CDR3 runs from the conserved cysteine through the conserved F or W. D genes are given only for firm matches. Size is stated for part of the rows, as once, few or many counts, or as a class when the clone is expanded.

TGTGCCAGCAGAAACACGACAGCCAAAAACATTCAGTACTTC CASRNTTAKNIQYF many TRBJ2-4 - TRBV12-3/TRBV12-4
TGTGCCATCAGTGAGGGGGGCGAGCAGTACTTC CAISEGGEQYF - TRBJ2-7 - TRBV10-3
TGTGCCAGCAGCTTTTCCGATCGGCGGGACGAGCAGTACTTC CASSFSDRRDEQYF many TRBJ2-7 - TRBV5-8
TGTGCGGGGGCAGGGGGAAAAAACATTCAGTACTTC CAGAGGKNIQYF few TRBJ2-4 TRBD1 TRBV30
TGTGCCACCAGTGATTGGTGGTCCACCGGGGAGCTGTTTTTT CATSDWWSTGELFF many TRBJ2-2 - TRBV24-1
TGTGCCAGCAGCTTAGCACTAGCGGGAGGGCTAGTTGGATCTGAGCAGTTCTTC CASSLALAGGLVGSEQFF many TRBJ2-1 TRBD2 TRBV11-2
TGTGCCAGCGGTCCTTGGGCGGAAGGGACAGATACGCAGTATTTT CASGPWAEGTDTQYF few TRBJ2-3 - TRBV12-3/TRBV12-4
TGTGCCAGCAGTCAAGACCTGGGGTGGGAGACCCAGTACTTC CASSQDLGWETQYF many TRBJ2-5 - TRBV2
TGCAGTGCTAGAAGGCGGGAGAATAGGAATACGCAGTATTTT CSARRRENRNTQYF few TRBJ2-3 TRBD2 TRBV20-1
TGTGCCACCAGCAGAGGAGTAGGGGCCAACGTCCTGACTTTC CATSRGVGANVLTF - TRBJ2-6 - TRBV15
TGTGCCTGGAGTGTACGAGATAGCGGGAGGGATGAGCAGTTCTTC CAWSVRDSGRDEQFF many TRBJ2-1 TRBD2 TRBV30
TGCAGTGCTCGAGGGGACAGAAACACTGAAGCTTTCTTT CSARGDRNTEAFF many TRBJ1-1 TRBD1 TRBV20-1
TGTGCCAGCAGCCGGGGAGCTACTGAGCAGTTCTTC CASSRGATEQFF - TRBJ2-1 - TRBV14
TGCAGTGCTAGGGGCATGGCCAAAAACATTCAGTACTTC CSARGMAKNIQYF few TRBJ2-4 - TRBV20-1
TGCGCCAGCAGCTGGAACAGGCTTGGAAACATTCAGTACTTC CASSWNRLGNIQYF - TRBJ2-4 - TRBV5-1